The TCR beta chain under discussion was sequenced for a study of blood T cells in healthy people across ages. A note on this clonotype: At one end, the junction sequence differs from germline, possibly due to a read error.

The sample, about 10 milliliters of peripheral blood, was drawn from each donor. The CDR3 extends over 13 amino acids. Germline CDR1 LNHNV, CDR2 YYDKDF (reference sequence). The use of a sample-barcoded 5' primer and a J-beta primer mix characterized a second PCR of roughly 6 to 11 cycles. A 12-random-nucleotide template-switch adaptor tagged each cDNA molecule. A single record per CDR3 protein comes from TCRdb applying MiXCR to the 5' RACE reads. The sample yields 700,000 or so distinct CDR3 sequences, approximately 21% seen once. Sequenced sample: blood. This rearrangement joins TRBV15 to TRBJ2-3, with 8 bases matching TRBD2. This clonotype was sampled from a man aged 65 to 79 in good health. The CDR3, as DNA: TGTGCCACCAGGAGCGGGAGTGGAGATACGCAGTACTTT. Its protein is CATRSGSGDTQYF.